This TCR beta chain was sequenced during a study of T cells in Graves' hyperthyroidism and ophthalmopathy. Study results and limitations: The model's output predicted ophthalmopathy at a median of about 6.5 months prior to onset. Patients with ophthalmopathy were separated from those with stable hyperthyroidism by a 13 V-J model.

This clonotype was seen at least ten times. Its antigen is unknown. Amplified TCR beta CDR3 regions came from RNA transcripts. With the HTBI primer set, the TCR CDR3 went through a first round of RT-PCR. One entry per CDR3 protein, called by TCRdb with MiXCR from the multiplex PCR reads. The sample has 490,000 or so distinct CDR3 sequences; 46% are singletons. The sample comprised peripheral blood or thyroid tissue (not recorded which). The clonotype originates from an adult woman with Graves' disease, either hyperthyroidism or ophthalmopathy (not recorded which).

The chain's CDR3 is CATSRGSGLRTYEQYF. CDR3 sequence (DNA): TGTGCCACCAGCAGAGGATCAGGACTACGCACCTACGAGCAGTACTTC. J is TRBJ2-7 and V is TRBV15; TRBD2 is a possible D gene (6 bases). V was clipped by 1 base and J by 2 bases, with 15 bases between them. This CDR3 is built from 16 residues. The V gene's germline CDR1 is LNHNV and CDR2 YYDKDF (reference sequence).